The entry that follows covers one TCR beta chain sequence. The method was immunoSEQ multiplex PCR; TCRdb's version includes in-frame clones alone and lacks a portion of them. The sample records about 870,000 clones, over 90% being singletons. Naive CD8 cells comprised CD45RO-negative, CCR7-positively selected cells, excluding terminally differentiated effector memory CD45RA+ cells. The CDR3 runs 15 residues. V gave up 6 bases and J gave up 8 bases; unmatched junction bases: 10. CDR1 is SEHNR and CDR2 is FQNEAQ in the germline V gene (reference sequence). This sample stems from a study of shared clonotypes between healthy human individuals.

This chain links TRBV7-9 with TRBJ2-1; the match to TRBD2 covers 10 bases. This receptor was identified in a man aged 25-45 years in good health. What was sequenced was naive CD8+ T cells sorted from blood. Here the CDR3 DNA reads TGTGCCAGCAGATCCCCAAGCGGGAGGGCCCATGAGCAGTTCTTC. Its translation: CASRSPSGRAHEQFF.